A selection of T cell receptor beta chains follows, all from one sample in a study of cytomegalovirus exposure and HLA in healthy donors. Only in-frame clones appear in the TCRdb table, and some are missing; sequencing was by immunoSEQ multiplex PCR. The sample has 120,000 or so clones, 85% to 90% seen once. Input material: PBMCs. These receptors were collected from a woman in her late teens or twenties in good health and CMV-seronegative. Each CDR3 is given with its conserved first and last residue. Fields, in order: V gene, D gene, clone size, J gene, CDR3 length, CDR3 DNA, CDR3 protein. D genes are given only for firm matches. Some rows have no size entry. The others give once, few or many, or a class for an expanded clone.

TRBV30,.,once,TRBJ2-5,14,TGTGCCTGGAAGAGGAGGGCTGGCGGAGAGACCCAGTACTTC,CAWKRRAGGETQYF
TRBV15,TRBD1,.,TRBJ1-6,15,TGTGCCACCAGCAGAGGTGGGCAGGGGGGCCAGCCCCTCCACTTT,CATSRGGQGGQPLHF
TRBV19,.,.,TRBJ2-1,16,TGTGCCAGTAGTAGCCACAGGTCAAGCTCCTACAATGAGCAGTTCTTC,CASSSHRSSSYNEQFF
TRBV7-8,.,.,TRBJ1-4,14,TGTGCCAGCAGCCTCAGGGATAGTTATGAAAAACTGTTTTTT,CASSLRDSYEKLFF
TRBV19,.,.,TRBJ1-2,17,TGTGCCAGTACCGAATTGGGGTCGGGACAAGGGGCCTATGGCTACACCTTC,CASTELGSGQGAYGYTF
TRBV7-9,TRBD1,.,TRBJ2-2,18,TGTGCCAGCAGCTTAGCCGGGACAGGGGGACTTGACACCGGGGAGCTGTTTTTT,CASSLAGTGGLDTGELFF
TRBV5-1,.,.,TRBJ1-1,15,TGCGCCAGCAGCAAGGATTCAGGGATTAACACTGAAGCTTTCTTT,CASSKDSGINTEAFF
TRBV2,.,few,TRBJ1-5,14,TGTGCCAGCAGATCCCACAGTTCCAATCAGCCCCAGCATTTT,CASRSHSSNQPQHF
TRBV15,TRBD1,.,TRBJ2-7,15,TGTGCCACCAGCAGACACGACAGGGGGCAGGGGGAGCAGTACTTC,CATSRHDRGQGEQYF
TRBV6-5,.,.,TRBJ2-1,13,TGTGCCAGCAGTGGCGGAGAGTACAATGAGCAGTTCTTC,CASSGGEYNEQFF
TRBV27,.,few,TRBJ2-5,12,TGTGCCAGCAGTTATAGGGGTGAGACCCAGTACTTC,CASSYRGETQYF
TRBV6-1,TRBD2,.,TRBJ2-5,15,TGTGCCAGCGCTAGGACTAGCGGGGAGAGGGAGACCCAGTACTTC,CASARTSGERETQYF